These T cell receptor beta chains were read from a single sample in a study of vaccination and CD4 T cells after COVID-19. TCRdb recomputed calls from the PCR reads with MiXCR, one row per CDR3 protein. Altogether approximately 16,000 distinct CDR3 sequences are present, about 43% being singletons, with the ten largest covering under 8%. These receptors are not linked to any known antigen. The sample was CD4+ T cells from blood, cultured in vitro, taken after SARS-CoV-2 vaccination. The receptors originated from a human donor who had recovered from COVID-19. CDR3s include the opening cysteine and the closing phenylalanine or tryptophan. The order of the fields is V gene, J gene, D gene, clone size, CDR3 DNA, CDR3 protein. D genes are given only for firm matches. The listing skips clone size in some rows; elsewhere it reads once, few, many or a size class.

v_call: TRBV19
j_call: TRBJ2-7
d_call: .
clone_size: .
cdr3_nt: TGTGCCAGTAGTCCCGGAATTGCTAACTACGAGCAGTACTTC
cdr3_aa: CASSPGIANYEQYF

v_call: TRBV6-1
j_call: TRBJ1-1
d_call: .
clone_size: .
cdr3_nt: TGTGCCAGCAGTGATTTCACGAACACTGAAGCTTTCTTT
cdr3_aa: CASSDFTNTEAFF

v_call: TRBV2
j_call: TRBJ1-5
d_call: .
clone_size: .
cdr3_nt: TGTGCCAGCAGCGAGGACAGTTATAGCAATCAGCCCCAGCATTTT
cdr3_aa: CASSEDSYSNQPQHF

v_call: TRBV6-1
j_call: TRBJ1-5
d_call: .
clone_size: .
cdr3_nt: TGTGCCAGCAGTCTCGGTAATCAGCCCCAGCATTTT
cdr3_aa: CASSLGNQPQHF

v_call: TRBV20-1
j_call: TRBJ1-2
d_call: TRBD1
clone_size: .
cdr3_nt: TGCAGTGCTAGACAGACGGGACAGGGGGACGGTTATGGCTACACCTTC
cdr3_aa: CSARQTGQGDGYGYTF

v_call: TRBV20-1
j_call: TRBJ1-1
d_call: .
clone_size: .
cdr3_nt: TGCAGTGCTAATCCGACAGGCGGTGAAGCTTTCTTT
cdr3_aa: CSANPTGGEAFF

v_call: TRBV10-3
j_call: TRBJ1-2
d_call: .
clone_size: few
cdr3_nt: TGTGCCACCAGGGACGGACTGAACTATGGCTACACCTTC
cdr3_aa: CATRDGLNYGYTF

v_call: TRBV18
j_call: TRBJ1-5
d_call: .
clone_size: .
cdr3_nt: TGTGCCAGCTCACACAGGGATAGCAATCAGCCCCAGCATTTT
cdr3_aa: CASSHRDSNQPQHF

v_call: TRBV10-1
j_call: TRBJ2-5
d_call: TRBD2
clone_size: few
cdr3_nt: TGCGCCAGTTCCCTTCTCCGGGAGGGGACCCAGTACTTC
cdr3_aa: CASSLLREGTQYF

v_call: TRBV24-1
j_call: TRBJ1-1
d_call: .
clone_size: .
cdr3_nt: TGTGCCACCAGTGATTTCGGGACACCTAACACTGAAGCTTTCTTT
cdr3_aa: CATSDFGTPNTEAFF

v_call: TRBV24-1
j_call: TRBJ1-2
d_call: .
clone_size: few
cdr3_nt: TGTGATAGGGGGAGGGTACGGGCCCCATGTGGCTACACCTTC
cdr3_aa: CDRGRVRAPCGYTF

v_call: TRBV2
j_call: TRBJ2-2
d_call: TRBD2
clone_size: .
cdr3_nt: TGTGCCAGCAGTAAAGAGCGAGCGGGAGTTGGCGCCGGGGAGCTGTTTTTT
cdr3_aa: CASSKERAGVGAGELFF

v_call: TRBV25-1
j_call: TRBJ2-5
d_call: TRBD1
clone_size: .
cdr3_nt: TGTGCCAGCAGTGACTGGGACAGGGGAGCCGTAGAGACCCAGTACTTC
cdr3_aa: CASSDWDRGAVETQYF

v_call: TRBV27
j_call: TRBJ2-3
d_call: .
clone_size: once
cdr3_nt: TGTGCCAGCAGCCGACGATCCGGGGATAGCGTAGGAAGCACAGATACGCAGTATTTT
cdr3_aa: CASSRRSGDSVGSTDTQYF

v_call: TRBV20-1
j_call: TRBJ2-3
d_call: .
clone_size: few
cdr3_nt: TGCACCCCGACGTGGGGCGGGTCCACAGATACGCAGTATTTT
cdr3_aa: CTPTWGGSTDTQYF

v_call: TRBV6-5
j_call: TRBJ2-3
d_call: .
clone_size: few
cdr3_nt: TGTGCCAGCAGTTACGGGGTGTTGGACACAGATACGCAGTATTTT
cdr3_aa: CASSYGVLDTDTQYF

v_call: TRBV20-1
j_call: TRBJ2-5
d_call: .
clone_size: .
cdr3_nt: TGCAGTGCTAAAAGAGGGGCGGGACCACAAGAGACCCAGTACTTC
cdr3_aa: CSAKRGAGPQETQYF

v_call: TRBV27
j_call: TRBJ2-3
d_call: TRBD1
clone_size: .
cdr3_nt: TGTGCCAGCAGTCGAGGGACAGGGGAGGATACGCAGTATTTT
cdr3_aa: CASSRGTGEDTQYF

v_call: TRBV28
j_call: TRBJ1-2
d_call: .
clone_size: few
cdr3_nt: TGTGCCAGCAGTTTAGAGGGTCCCAGAGTTGCTACTTATGGCTACACCTTC
cdr3_aa: CASSLEGPRVATYGYTF

v_call: TRBV20-1
j_call: TRBJ1-1
d_call: .
clone_size: few
cdr3_nt: TGCAGTGCAAACAGGCTTACTGAAGCTTTCTTT
cdr3_aa: CSANRLTEAFF

v_call: TRBV20-1
j_call: TRBJ2-7
d_call: .
clone_size: .
cdr3_nt: TGCAGTGCTCTTGGTAGGTCGTCCTCCTACGAGCAGTACTTC
cdr3_aa: CSALGRSSSYEQYF

v_call: TRBV15
j_call: TRBJ2-4
d_call: .
clone_size: few
cdr3_nt: TGTGCCACCAGCAGCCCCTTGGAGGTAAACATTCAGTACTTC
cdr3_aa: CATSSPLEVNIQYF

v_call: TRBV29-1
j_call: TRBJ1-4
d_call: .
clone_size: .
cdr3_nt: TGCAGCGTCGACGGCCCCAATGAAAAACTGTTTTTT
cdr3_aa: CSVDGPNEKLFF

v_call: TRBV7-7
j_call: TRBJ2-7
d_call: TRBD2
clone_size: .
cdr3_nt: TGTGCTAGCAGCCCTAAGACTAGCGGGAGTCTCCACGAGCAGTACTTC
cdr3_aa: CASSPKTSGSLHEQYF

v_call: TRBV7-2
j_call: TRBJ2-7
d_call: .
clone_size: .
cdr3_nt: TGTGCCAGCAGCCCCGCGGTGGGATTCTCCTACGAGCAGTACTTC
cdr3_aa: CASSPAVGFSYEQYF

v_call: TRBV4-1
j_call: TRBJ2-3
d_call: TRBD2
clone_size: few
cdr3_nt: TGCGCCAGCAGCCAAGTAGCGGGGGGAGTTGCAGATACGCAGTATTTT
cdr3_aa: CASSQVAGGVADTQYF

v_call: TRBV6-2/TRBV6-3
j_call: TRBJ1-5
d_call: .
clone_size: medium-sized
cdr3_nt: TGTGCCAGCAGTTCCCCCGCCTTGGGCAATCAGCCCCAGCATTTT
cdr3_aa: CASSSPALGNQPQHF

v_call: TRBV20-1
j_call: TRBJ2-5
d_call: TRBD1
clone_size: few
cdr3_nt: TGCAGTGCTAGACCGCCAGCCGGGACAGGGATGGAGACCCAGTACTTC
cdr3_aa: CSARPPAGTGMETQYF

v_call: TRBV25-1
j_call: TRBJ1-6
d_call: TRBD1
clone_size: .
cdr3_nt: TGTGCCAGCAATCAACAGGGGTGGAATTCACCCCTCCACTTT
cdr3_aa: CASNQQGWNSPLHF

v_call: TRBV20-1
j_call: TRBJ2-1
d_call: TRBD2
clone_size: .
cdr3_nt: TGCAGTGCTAGAGGGCCGGGACTAGCGAGCTCCTACAATGAGCAGTTCTTC
cdr3_aa: CSARGPGLASSYNEQFF

v_call: TRBV9
j_call: TRBJ1-3
d_call: .
clone_size: .
cdr3_nt: TGTGCCAGCAGCCCTAGTCCCAGGGCTGGAAACACCATATATTTT
cdr3_aa: CASSPSPRAGNTIYF

v_call: TRBV27
j_call: TRBJ2-4
d_call: .
clone_size: few
cdr3_nt: TGTGCCAGCAGTCCTCTTGGGGATGCCAAAAACATTCAGTACTTC
cdr3_aa: CASSPLGDAKNIQYF

v_call: TRBV20-1
j_call: TRBJ2-1
d_call: .
clone_size: .
cdr3_nt: TGCAGTGCTAGAGATCCCCTCGCCGGGGGGCGGGGCGAGCAGTTCTTC
cdr3_aa: CSARDPLAGGRGEQFF

v_call: TRBV28
j_call: TRBJ1-1
d_call: .
clone_size: .
cdr3_nt: TGTGCCAGCAGTGGCGGAACCATGAACACTGAAGCTTTCTTT
cdr3_aa: CASSGGTMNTEAFF

v_call: TRBV7-8
j_call: TRBJ2-7
d_call: TRBD1
clone_size: .
cdr3_nt: TGTGCCAGCAGCTACAACAGGGGGGTCTACGAGCAGTACTTC
cdr3_aa: CASSYNRGVYEQYF

v_call: TRBV20-1
j_call: TRBJ2-6
d_call: .
clone_size: .
cdr3_nt: TGCAGTACTTTCCCCCAATCTGGGGCCAACGTCCTGACTTTC
cdr3_aa: CSTFPQSGANVLTF

v_call: TRBV6-1
j_call: TRBJ1-1
d_call: TRBD1
clone_size: .
cdr3_nt: TGTGCCAGCAGTGAAACCGGGACAGTGAACACTGAAGCTTTCTTT
cdr3_aa: CASSETGTVNTEAFF

v_call: TRBV29-1
j_call: TRBJ2-3
d_call: .
clone_size: medium-sized
cdr3_nt: TGCAGCGTTGAAGATCGGGGGACAGAAATAGAAGATACGCAGTATTTT
cdr3_aa: CSVEDRGTEIEDTQYF

v_call: TRBV5-4
j_call: TRBJ2-7
d_call: .
clone_size: .
cdr3_nt: TGTGCCAGCAGCTTACAACTATCCTCGGGCGAGCAGTACTTC
cdr3_aa: CASSLQLSSGEQYF

v_call: TRBV12-3/TRBV12-4
j_call: TRBJ1-2
d_call: .
clone_size: .
cdr3_nt: TGTGCCAGCAGCCTATCTCGAGGGTATGGCTACACCTTC
cdr3_aa: CASSLSRGYGYTF

v_call: TRBV6-5
j_call: TRBJ2-7
d_call: TRBD2
clone_size: few
cdr3_nt: TGTGCCAGCAGTTACAGTCTAGCGGGAGAAAGGAGCGAGCAGTACTTC
cdr3_aa: CASSYSLAGERSEQYF

v_call: TRBV28
j_call: TRBJ2-7
d_call: .
clone_size: .
cdr3_nt: TGTGCCAACAGTTTTAGCAAGCTTTCCTACGAGCAGTACTTC
cdr3_aa: CANSFSKLSYEQYF

v_call: TRBV27
j_call: TRBJ1-5
d_call: TRBD1
clone_size: .
cdr3_nt: TGTGCCAGCAGTTTAGTCGGACAGGGCGAAGAGCCCCAGCATTTT
cdr3_aa: CASSLVGQGEEPQHF

v_call: TRBV5-4
j_call: TRBJ2-2
d_call: .
clone_size: once
cdr3_nt: TGTGCCAGCAGCTTGTGGGGGGTGACCGGGGAGCTGTTTTTT
cdr3_aa: CASSLWGVTGELFF

v_call: TRBV5-1
j_call: TRBJ2-7
d_call: .
clone_size: .
cdr3_nt: TGCGCCAGCAGCCCCGGGACACGACCTTACGAGCAGTACTTC
cdr3_aa: CASSPGTRPYEQYF

v_call: TRBV4-2
j_call: TRBJ2-7
d_call: .
clone_size: .
cdr3_nt: TGTGCCAGCAGCCAAGATTTTTCCGAGCAGTACTTC
cdr3_aa: CASSQDFSEQYF

v_call: TRBV6-1
j_call: TRBJ1-1
d_call: .
clone_size: few
cdr3_nt: TGTGCCAGCAGACCTCCAGTGATGAACACTGAAGCTTTCTTT
cdr3_aa: CASRPPVMNTEAFF

v_call: TRBV20-1
j_call: TRBJ2-7
d_call: TRBD2
clone_size: few
cdr3_nt: TGCAGTGCTAGTGTTGGTGCCGGGGGGACCTACGAGCAGTACTTC
cdr3_aa: CSASVGAGGTYEQYF

v_call: TRBV20-1
j_call: TRBJ1-6
d_call: .
clone_size: .
cdr3_nt: TGCAGTGCTAGAGATACATTGGACTCACCCCTCCACTTT
cdr3_aa: CSARDTLDSPLHF

v_call: TRBV5-1
j_call: TRBJ2-3
d_call: .
clone_size: .
cdr3_nt: TGCGCCAGCAGCTTGGCCGGGGAAGATACGCAGTATTTT
cdr3_aa: CASSLAGEDTQYF

v_call: TRBV5-1
j_call: TRBJ1-2
d_call: .
clone_size: .
cdr3_nt: TGCGCCAGCAGCTTGGGGGCAGGGGTTCAAGCTAACTATGGCTACACCTTC
cdr3_aa: CASSLGAGVQANYGYTF

v_call: TRBV7-8
j_call: TRBJ2-2
d_call: .
clone_size: .
cdr3_nt: TGTGCCAGCAGCTTAAAAAGCCGCGGGGAGCTGTTTTTT
cdr3_aa: CASSLKSRGELFF

v_call: TRBV5-1
j_call: TRBJ2-2
d_call: .
clone_size: .
cdr3_nt: TGCGCCAGCAGCCGCGGGACTGCCGACACCGGGGAGCTGTTTTTT
cdr3_aa: CASSRGTADTGELFF

v_call: TRBV18
j_call: TRBJ2-1
d_call: TRBD2
clone_size: .
cdr3_nt: TGTGCCAGCTCACCCGACCAAGTTCTAGCGGGAGGGTCCAATGAGCAGTTCTTC
cdr3_aa: CASSPDQVLAGGSNEQFF

v_call: TRBV28
j_call: TRBJ1-6
d_call: .
clone_size: few
cdr3_nt: TGTGCCAGCACCCGAGACTGGGCGGGGTATAATTCACCCCTCCACTTT
cdr3_aa: CASTRDWAGYNSPLHF

v_call: TRBV6-5
j_call: TRBJ2-3
d_call: TRBD2
clone_size: .
cdr3_nt: TGTGCCAGCAGTTACTCGAGCGGGACTAGCACCCGCACGGTCGATACGCAGTATTTT
cdr3_aa: CASSYSSGTSTRTVDTQYF

v_call: TRBV28
j_call: TRBJ2-7
d_call: .
clone_size: .
cdr3_nt: TGTGCCAGCAGGAGATCATCCTACGAGCAGTACTTC
cdr3_aa: CASRRSSYEQYF